The T cell receptor beta chain described here comes from a study of blood T cell repertoires in COVID-19. Turning to the study itself: Italy, Spain and the United States were the sources of the convalescent and acute COVID-19 samples. Sources were T cells, B-cell-depleted T cells, or PBMCs; the material itself was cDNA or gDNA.

The ends were cut back, 5 bases at V and 8 bases at J, with 15 bases in the middle. Germline CDR1 SEHNR, CDR2 FQNEAQ (reference sequence). This CDR3 contains 13 residues. In the authors' methods: Amplification from reference gene primers served as the basis for estimated nucleated cell counts. Sequenced by immunoSEQ multiplex PCR; TCRdb stores in-frame clones only, minus some. That table gives V, J and clone size, and the DNA gave D and trimming. Of roughly 170,000 clones in the sample, about four fifths were seen once. Sequencing was performed on peripheral blood. V gene TRBV7-9 combines with J gene TRBJ1-1; D gene uncertain. The sequence derives from a man in his forties who had recovered from COVID-19. The DNA for the CDR3 is TGTGCCAGCAGCCAATGGGCAGGCTTAGAAGCTTTCTTT. Its protein is CASSQWAGLEAFF.